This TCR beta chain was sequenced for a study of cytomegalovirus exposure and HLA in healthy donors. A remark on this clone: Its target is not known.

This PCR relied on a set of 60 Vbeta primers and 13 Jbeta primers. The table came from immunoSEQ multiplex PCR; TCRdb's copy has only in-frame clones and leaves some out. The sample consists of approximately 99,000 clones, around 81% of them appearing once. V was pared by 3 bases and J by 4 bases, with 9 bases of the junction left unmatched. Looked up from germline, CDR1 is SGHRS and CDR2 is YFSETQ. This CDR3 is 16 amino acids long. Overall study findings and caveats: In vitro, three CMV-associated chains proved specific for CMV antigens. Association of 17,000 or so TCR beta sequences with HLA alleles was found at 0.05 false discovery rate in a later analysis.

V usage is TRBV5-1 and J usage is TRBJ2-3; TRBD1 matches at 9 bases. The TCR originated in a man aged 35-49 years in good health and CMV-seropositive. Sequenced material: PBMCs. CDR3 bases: TGCGCCAGCAGCTCGGTGACAGGGGGTGGATCAGATACGCAGTATTTT. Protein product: CASSSVTGGGSDTQYF.